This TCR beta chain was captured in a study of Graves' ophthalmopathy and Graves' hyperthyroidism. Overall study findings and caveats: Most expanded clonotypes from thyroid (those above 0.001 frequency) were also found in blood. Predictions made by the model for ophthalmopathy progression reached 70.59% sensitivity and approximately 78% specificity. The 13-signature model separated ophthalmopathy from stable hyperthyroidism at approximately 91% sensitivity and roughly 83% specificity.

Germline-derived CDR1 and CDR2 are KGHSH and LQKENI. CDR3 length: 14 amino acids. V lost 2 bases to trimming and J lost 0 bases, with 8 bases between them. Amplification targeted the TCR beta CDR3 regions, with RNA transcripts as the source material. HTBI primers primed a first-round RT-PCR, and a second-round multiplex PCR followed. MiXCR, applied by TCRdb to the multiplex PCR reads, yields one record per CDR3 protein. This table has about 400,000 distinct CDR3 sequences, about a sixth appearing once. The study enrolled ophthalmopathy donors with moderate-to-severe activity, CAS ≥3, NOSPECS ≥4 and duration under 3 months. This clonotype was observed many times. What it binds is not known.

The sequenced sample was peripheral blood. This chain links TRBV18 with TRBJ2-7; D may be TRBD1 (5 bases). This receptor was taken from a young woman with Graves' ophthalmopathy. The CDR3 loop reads CASSPKDNSYEQYF. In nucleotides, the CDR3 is TGTGCCAGCTCACCAAAGGACAACTCCTACGAGCAGTACTTC.